In its sample, the clone carrying this T cell receptor beta chain was seen a few times. What it binds is unknown. The sample comes from a study of T cell responses to AZD1222 COVID-19 vaccine. Produced via immunoSEQ multiplex PCR; TCRdb's table is partial and in-frame only. The sample includes about 84,000 clones, about 86% of them seen just once. The germline V and J ends were trimmed by 0 bases and 2 bases, with 6 bases remaining between them. The germline V gene encodes CDR1 SGHRS and CDR2 YFSETQ. The CDR3 has 14 amino acids. General study results and limits: In all cases, repertoires were sampled only after the peak T cell response. Mostly white British, mostly female donors; authors suggested clonal diversity may be underestimated.

The chain joins TRBV5-1 to TRBJ1-3; maybe TRBD1 (6 bases). The receptor was derived from an adult who received the AZD1222 COVID-19 vaccine. This sample comprised peripheral blood, obtained 28 days after the second AZD1222 dose. DNA for the CDR3: TGCGCCAGCAGCTTGGCAGGGGCTGGAAACACCATATATTTT. This codes for CASSLAGAGNTIYF. Full variable domain (rest looked up from reference TRBV5-1 and TRBJ1-3): KAGVTQTPRYLIKTRGQQVTLSCSPISGHRSVSWYQQTPGQGLQFLFEYFSETQRNKGNFPGRFSGRQFSNSRSEMNVSTLELGDSALYLCASSLAGAGNTIYFGEGSWLTVV.